This entry lists 27 T cell receptor beta chains sequenced from one sample in a study of vaccination and CD4 T cells after COVID-19. An Oncomine TCR Beta short-read assay was used to sequence the DNA from cultured CD4+ T cells. TCRdb analysed the PCR reads with MiXCR anew, one entry per CDR3 protein. The data show about 15,000 distinct CDR3 sequences, 52% seen once. No cognate antigen is known for these TCRs. Treatment meaning: approximately 11-day PBMC culture with coronavirus spike peptide pools or control peptides (ViraFEST assay). Sequencing was performed on CD4+ T cells from blood, cultured in vitro. All receptors come from a human donor who had recovered from COVID-19.

This clonotype was seen more than once but under ten times. This rearrangement joins TRBV30 to TRBJ1-2; D call uncertain. This CDR3 is built from 12 residues. Germline V gene data show CDR1 as GTSNPN and CDR2 as SVGIG (reference sequence). Trimming left V 3 bases short and J 0 bases short, with 5 bases between. The CDR3 DNA follows: TGTGCCTGGAGGGTAACTAACTATGGCTACACCTTC. Translated, it gives CAWRVTNYGYTF.

This rearrangement joins TRBV7-3 to TRBJ2-3; 7 nucleotides agree with TRBD1. CDR3 length: 15 amino acids. Germline CDR1 and CDR2: SGHTA and FQGTGA. V shed 2 bases, J shed 6 bases, and the junction held 8 bases outside the gene matches. The CDR3 is CASSLGAGGGDTQYF. The CDR3 coding sequence is TGTGCCAGCAGCTTAGGGGCAGGGGGTGGGGATACGCAGTATTTT.

This chain uses TRBV20-1 with TRBJ2-1; D gene ambiguous. The CDR3 loop spans 13 amino acids. Germline loops: CDR1 DFQATT, CDR2 SNEGSKA (reference sequence). Trimming removed 0 bases at V and 10 bases at J, with 13 bases between. This chain's CDR3 is CSARDGTGLEQFF. The CDR3 coding sequence is TGCAGTGCTAGAGATGGAACTGGTCTAGAGCAGTTCTTC.

In regard to this clonotype: One end of the junction fails to match germline, which may point to a read error. The J gene is TRBJ2-3, the V gene TRBV27; 16 positions agree with TRBD2. Germline V gene data show CDR1 as MNHEY and CDR2 as SMNVEV (reference sequence). The CDR3 runs 16 residues. Here the CDR3 DNA reads TGTGCCGGCAGGGGACTAGCGGGGGGGGAGGCAGATACGCAGTATTTT. It translates to CAGRGLAGGEADTQYF.

This clonotype came up a few times. The chain carries TRBV6-1 and TRBJ2-7; 11 bases match TRBD1. Germline CDR1 reads MNHNS; CDR2 reads SASEGT. The trim removed 3 bases at V and 3 bases at J, leaving 13 bases unmatched. The CDR3 contains 18 residues. The CDR3 bases are TGTGCCAGCAGTGACAGGACAGGGGGCGCGAGGTCCGACTACGAGCAGTACTTC. This gives the protein CASSDRTGGARSDYEQYF.

This clonotype was recorded a few times. The chain recombines TRBV6-1 with TRBJ1-1, with D perhaps TRBD1 (5 bases). The CDR3 sequence is 13 residues long. Trimming left V 7 bases short and J 3 bases short, with 12 bases between. Germline assignment: CDR1 MNHNS and CDR2 SASEGT. CDR3: CASTMGGDTEAFF. In nucleotides, the CDR3 is TGTGCCAGCACCATGGGGGGAGACACTGAAGCTTTCTTT.

V usage is TRBV4-2 and J usage is TRBJ1-1; 8 bases agree with TRBD1. The CDR3 is 17 residues long. In germline, CDR1 is LGHNA, CDR2 YNFKEQ. V trimming: 3 bases; J trimming: 1 base; junction bases outside the gene matches: 10. CDR3 region: CASSHLVAGTGNTEAFF. The CDR3 DNA sequence: TGTGCCAGCAGCCACCTGGTGGCCGGGACAGGGAACACTGAAGCTTTCTTT.

The rearrangement uses TRBV6-1 and TRBJ1-2; TRBD1 might be the D (6 bases). The ends were cut back, 2 bases at V and 7 bases at J, with 11 bases in the middle. CDR1 MNHNS and CDR2 SASEGT come from the germline V gene. The CDR3 sequence is 13 residues long. The DNA of the CDR3 is TGTGCCAGCAGTGAAAGGACCAGGGGTGGCTACACCTTC. Translating gives CASSERTRGGYTF.

As to this clonotype: One end of the junction does not line up with germline, which may come from a read error. Here the CDR3 DNA reads TGCAGTGCTAGCATAGATACGCAGTATTTT. It yields the protein CSASIDTQYF. The chain links TRBV20-1 to TRBJ2-3; no reliable D call. CDR3 length: 10 amino acids. From germline, CDR1 is DFQATT and CDR2 SNEGSKA (reference sequence).

This rearrangement joins TRBV12-3 or TRBV12-4 to TRBJ2-7, with TRBD1 matching 8 bases. The CDR3 has 17 amino acids. V was pared by 5 bases and J by 4 bases, with 16 bases of the junction left unmatched. Here the CDR3 DNA reads TGTGCCAGCAGTCACGGGACAGGTCGGCCCTACCTTTACGAGCAGTACTTC. Its translation is CASSHGTGRPYLYEQYF.

The rearrangement uses TRBV6-5 and TRBJ2-1; the match to TRBD1 covers 8 bases. The closer fit of TRBJ2-7 to the DNA end suggests the J call may be wrong. The CDR3 length is 14 residues. CDR1 and CDR2 from the germline V gene are MNHEY and SVGAGI. The CDR3 spells CASSYSRTGNEQYF. Written as DNA, the CDR3 is TGTGCCAGCAGTTACTCTAGGACAGGGAACGAGCAGTACTTC.

The rearrangement links TRBV12-3 or TRBV12-4 to TRBJ2-4, with 10 bases aligning to TRBD2. This CDR3 has 15 residues. V lost 2 bases, J lost 9 bases, and 7 bases stayed unmatched. The DNA for the CDR3 is TGTGCCAGCAGTTTACGAAGCGGGGGGGCGATCATTCAGTACTTC. This sequence encodes CASSLRSGGAIIQYF.

This rearrangement joins TRBV12-3 or TRBV12-4 to TRBJ1-5, with D unclear. The CDR3 contains 13 residues. Trimming cost V 4 bases and J 5 bases, with 9 bases left between them. As DNA, the CDR3 is TGTGCCAGCAGTTCACTAAGAGATCAGCCCCAGCATTTT. This sequence encodes CASSSLRDQPQHF.

The V call is TRBV20-1, the J call TRBJ1-1, with a possible D match to TRBD1 (5 bases). Germline V gene data show CDR1 as DFQATT and CDR2 as SNEGSKA (reference sequence). The V and J ends lost 5 bases and 1 base respectively, with 8 bases between them. The CDR3 spans 12 residues. Written as DNA, the CDR3 is TGCAGTGCTGGGAGGGGGAACACTGAAGCTTTCTTT. Residues: CSAGRGNTEAFF.

This clonotype was observed a handful of times. The chain couples TRBV7-9 to TRBJ1-1; no clear D. Trimming pared 5 bases from V and 4 bases from J, leaving 8 bases between. The CDR3 consists of 12 residues. Germline assignment: CDR1 SEHNR and CDR2 FQNEAQ (reference sequence). This CDR3 is CASSPIGTEAFF. The CDR3 nucleotides read TGTGCCAGCAGCCCAATCGGCACTGAAGCTTTCTTT.

This clonotype has just a few counts. V and J are TRBV20-1 and TRBJ2-3; a weak D match, TRBD2 (7 bases). Trimming pared 4 bases from V and 0 bases from J, leaving 11 bases between. The CDR3 has 14 amino acids. Looked up from germline, CDR1 is DFQATT and CDR2 is SNEGSKA (reference sequence). The CDR3 DNA is TGCAGTGCTACCGGGGGGCCTAGCACAGATACGCAGTATTTT. Amino acid sequence: CSATGGPSTDTQYF.

The chain links TRBV20-1 to TRBJ2-7; D unresolved. V lost 3 bases to trimming and J lost 2 bases, with 8 bases between them. CDR1 DFQATT and CDR2 SNEGSKA come from the germline V gene (reference sequence). The CDR3 has 12 residues. Here the CDR3 reads CSARGGAYEQYF. CDR3 sequence (DNA): TGCAGTGCTAGGGGCGGAGCCTACGAGCAGTACTTC.

CDR3 nucleotide sequence: TGTGCCAGCAGCTTAGTAACCGGGACAGGGTTCACTGAAGCTTTCTTT. Encoded protein: CASSLVTGTGFTEAFF. The chain has TRBV11-2 and TRBJ1-1; 9 bases are shared with TRBD1. With 1 base clipped from V and 4 bases from J, the junction kept 7 bases outside the gene matches. In germline, CDR1 is SGHAT, CDR2 FQNNGV. This CDR3 has 16 amino acids.

This chain joins TRBV11-3 and TRBJ1-1; 9 positions match TRBD1. Looked up from germline, CDR1 is SGHNT and CDR2 is YENEEA. With 0 bases clipped from V and 3 bases from J, the junction kept 8 bases outside the gene matches. The CDR3 length is 17 residues. The CDR3 nucleotides are TGTGCCAGCAGCTTAGATATAACGTGGGACAGGGACACTGAAGCTTTCTTT. It translates to CASSLDITWDRDTEAFF. Variable domain in full (rest from reference TRBV11-3 and TRBJ1-1): EAGVVQSPRYKIIEKKQPVAFWCNPISGHNTLYWYLQNLGQGPELLIRYENEEAVDDSQLPKDRFSAERLKGVDSTLKIQPAELGDSAVYLCASSLDITWDRDTEAFFGQGTRLTVV.

There are a few counts of this clonotype. The rearrangement uses TRBV2 and TRBJ2-3; D remains unclear. V was shortened by 7 bases and J by 6 bases, with 20 bases between the two germline ends. The germline CDR1 and CDR2 sequences are SNHLY and FYNNEI. The CDR3 is 15 residues long. CDR3 in amino acids: CASKAAPVRTDTQYF. CDR3 nucleotides: TGTGCCAGCAAGGCGGCTCCGGTTAGGACGGATACGCAGTATTTT.

The genes are TRBV10-2 and TRBJ2-7; 7 bases match TRBD1. The CDR3 extends over 14 amino acids. V lost 6 bases and J lost 5; bases outside the gene matches: 10. CDR1 WSHSY and CDR2 SAAADI come from the germline V gene. In DNA form, the CDR3 reads TGCGCCAGCAGCGACCCCGACAGGGCGGACGAGCAGTACTTC. Translated: CASSDPDRADEQYF.

This clonotype was recorded a few times. The junction departs from the called germline gene at one end, perhaps through a read error. The chain's CDR3 is CATSSGSLSYEQYF. The DNA for the CDR3 is TGTGCCACCAGTAGCGGAAGTCTCTCCTACGAGCAGTACTTC. The chain employs TRBV6-2 or TRBV6-3 and TRBJ2-7, with D possibly being TRBD2 (6 bases). Germline CDR1 and CDR2: MNHEY and SVGEGT. CDR3 size: 14 residues.

The chain couples TRBV5-1 to TRBJ2-3; D might be TRBD2 (6 bases). The germline V and J ends were trimmed by 0 bases and 5 bases, with 16 bases remaining between them. The CDR3 covers 16 residues. The germline V gene has CDR1 SGHRS and CDR2 YFSETQ. CDR3 in amino acids: CASSLASRGGGDTQYF. In DNA form, the CDR3 reads TGCGCCAGCAGCTTGGCCTCTCGGGGAGGTGGAGATACGCAGTATTTT.

The sample holds a few counts of this clonotype. This chain connects TRBV7-2 to TRBJ2-2, with 8 bases matching TRBD1. V shed 4 bases, J shed 5 bases, and the junction held 12 bases outside the gene matches. CDR1 and CDR2 from the germline V gene are SGHTA and FQGNSA. There are 17 residues in the CDR3. The CDR3 coding sequence is TGTGCCAGCAGCTCGACGACAGGGGCCCTTTTTACCGGGGAGCTGTTTTTT. Encoded protein: CASSSTTGALFTGELFF.

This clonotype was detected only a few times. The chain has TRBV20-1 and TRBJ1-1, with D possibly being TRBD1 (5 bases). The germline V gene has CDR1 DFQATT and CDR2 SNEGSKA (reference sequence). CDR3 length: 14 amino acids. V was clipped by 3 bases and J by 12 bases, with 23 bases between them. CDR3: CSASDRPGTVKPFF. CDR3 nucleotide sequence: TGCAGTGCTAGTGACCGGCCGGGGACTGTGAAGCCTTTCTTT.

This rearrangement joins TRBV12-5 to TRBJ2-7; D possibly matches TRBD1 or TRBD2 (5 bases each). Between the trimmed V and J ends, which lost 6 bases and 6 bases, there was a span of 24 bases. Germline-derived CDR1 and CDR2 are LGHNT and FRNRAP. The CDR3 contains 16 residues. In nucleotides, the CDR3 is TGTGCTAGTGGCCGCAACCCGGGACCTCAGCCAGGCGAGCAGTACTTC. This translates into CASGRNPGPQPGEQYF.

V gene TRBV28 combines with J gene TRBJ2-7; possibly TRBD2 for D (5 bases). Germline CDR1 is MDHEN and CDR2 is SYDVKM. This CDR3 contains 14 residues. V was cut by 7 bases and J by 0 bases, with 13 bases left in between. CDR3 DNA: TGTGCCAGCACCCCCTCGGGGAGCTCCTACGAGCAGTACTTC. Amino acid sequence: CASTPSGSSYEQYF.